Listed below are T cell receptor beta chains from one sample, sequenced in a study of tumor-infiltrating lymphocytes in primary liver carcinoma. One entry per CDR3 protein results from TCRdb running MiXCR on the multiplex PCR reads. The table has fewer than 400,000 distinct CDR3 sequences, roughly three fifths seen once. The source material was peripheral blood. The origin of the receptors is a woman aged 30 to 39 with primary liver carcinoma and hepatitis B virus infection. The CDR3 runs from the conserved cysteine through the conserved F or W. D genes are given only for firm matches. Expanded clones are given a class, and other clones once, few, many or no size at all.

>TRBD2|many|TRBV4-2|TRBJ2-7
TGTGCCAGCAGATTGGGACTAGCGGACTCCTACGAGCAGTACTTC
CASRLGLADSYEQYF
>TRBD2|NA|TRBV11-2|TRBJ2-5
TGTGTCAGCAGCTCATTAGCGGGAATGTTGGAGACCCAGTACTTC
CVSSSLAGMLETQYF
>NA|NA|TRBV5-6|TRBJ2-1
TGTGCCAGCAGCTTGGGACCCCAAGAGACCCAGTTCTTC
CASSLGPQETQFF
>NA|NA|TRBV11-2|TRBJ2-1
TGTGCCAGCAGCTTAAATACAGGAGGTTACAGTGAGCAGTTCTTC
CASSLNTGGYSEQFF
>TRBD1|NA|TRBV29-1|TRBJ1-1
TGCAGCGTGGCCGGGACAGGGGGCGTCACTGAAACTTTCTTC
CSVAGTGGVTETFF
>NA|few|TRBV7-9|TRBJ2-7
TGTGCCAGCAGCTCCCCCGACCACGAGCAGTACTTC
CASSSPDHEQYF
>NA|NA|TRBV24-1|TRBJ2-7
TGTGCCACCAGTGATTCCAGGGGGGGTTTGGGCGAGCAGTACTTC
CATSDSRGGLGEQYF
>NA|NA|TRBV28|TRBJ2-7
TGTGCCAGCAGTTTGTTGCCACATTACGAGCAGTACTTC
CASSLLPHYEQYF
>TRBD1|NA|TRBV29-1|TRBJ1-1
TGCATCGTAGGCAGGGGGTTAGCAGGGACTGAAGCTTTCTTT
CIVGRGLAGTEAFF
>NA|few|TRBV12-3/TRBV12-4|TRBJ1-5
TGTGCCAGCACAGCCAGGGCCAATCAGCCCCAGCATTTT
CASTARANQPQHF
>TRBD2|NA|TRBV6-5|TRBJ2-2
TGTGCCAGCAGTTACCTTAGGACTAGCGGGAGGGGCACCGGGGAGCTGTTTTTT
CASSYLRTSGRGTGELFF
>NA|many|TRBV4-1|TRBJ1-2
TGCGCCAGCAGCCAAGTTGGCAGGGCCTACTATGGCTACACCTTC
CASSQVGRAYYGYTF
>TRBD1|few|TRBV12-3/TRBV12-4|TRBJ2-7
TGTGCCAGCAGTTTAGCGAGGCCAGGGGGCTACGAGCAGTACTTC
CASSLARPGGYEQYF
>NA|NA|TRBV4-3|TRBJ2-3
TGCGACAGCAACCAGTCGGTCTGGCTGGGCGATCCCGATGATACGCAGTATTTT
CDSNQSVWLGDPDDTQYF
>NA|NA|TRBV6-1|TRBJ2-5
TGTGCCAGCGGTGAAGGCGGGACAAACGGTTACTTC
CASGEGGTNGYF
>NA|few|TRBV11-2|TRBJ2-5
TGTGCCAGCAGCTTAGGTGGAGTTTCGTGGGAGACCCAGTACTTC
CASSLGGVSWETQYF
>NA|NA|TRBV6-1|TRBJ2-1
TGCGCCAGCAGAATAGACTGGAGGGGTGAGCAGTTCTTC
CASRIDWRGEQFF
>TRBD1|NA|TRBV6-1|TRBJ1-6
TGTGCCATCAGTGAACTGGACAGGGGCTATAGTTCACCCCTCCACTTT
CAISELDRGYSSPLHF
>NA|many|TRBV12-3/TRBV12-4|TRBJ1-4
TGTGCCAGCAGTTTCCAGCGCGCAACTAATGAAAAACTGTTTTTT
CASSFQRATNEKLFF